This is a list of T cell receptor beta chains from one sample in a study of siplizumab effects on memory and regulatory T cells. Sequencing used immunoSEQ multiplex PCR; TCRdb keeps in-frame clones, though not all of them. The sample holds some 100,000 clones, approximately 93% seen once. Sequencing was carried out using CD8+ T cells sorted from blood. All receptors derive from a human donor in good health. Each CDR3 is given with its conserved first and last residue. The D gene is left open where the match is weak. Some rows mark clone size as missing; the rest say once, few, many or name a class of expanded clone.

CDR3 protein	CDR3 DNA	clone size	J gene	V gene	D gene	CDR3 length
CASSARGDQYF	TGCGCCAGCAGCGCCCGGGGAGACCAGTACTTC	-	TRBJ2-5	TRBV5-1	-	11
CASSLAPYQETQYF	TGTGCCAGCAGCTTGGCACCGTACCAAGAGACCCAGTACTTC	-	TRBJ2-5	TRBV5-6	-	14
CASTSMNTEAFF	TGCGCCAGCACGTCGATGAACACTGAAGCTTTCTTT	-	TRBJ1-1	TRBV4-1	-	12
CAWTSEVLAGSTDTQYF	TGTGCCTGGACCTCAGAGGTCCTAGCGGGGAGCACAGATACGCAGTATTTT	-	TRBJ2-3	TRBV30	TRBD2	17
CASGLGREDTEAFF	TGTGCTAGTGGTTTGGGCAGGGAGGACACTGAAGCTTTCTTT	few	TRBJ1-1	TRBV12-5	-	14
CASRRLDYEQYF	TGCGCCAGCAGGCGACTAGATTACGAGCAGTACTTC	-	TRBJ2-7	TRBV10-2	-	12
CAWQDPANEKLFF	TGTGCCTGGCAGGACCCGGCTAATGAAAAACTGTTTTTT	-	TRBJ1-4	TRBV30	-	13
CASSTHRVGNSPLHF	TGTGCCAGCAGTACCCACAGGGTTGGCAATTCACCCCTCCACTTT	-	TRBJ1-6	TRBV2	-	15
CASSQAPGTVNEKLFF	TGCGCCAGCAGCCAGGCCCCCGGGACGGTAAATGAAAAACTGTTTTTT	-	TRBJ1-4	TRBV4-1	-	16
CASSPGQSRNYGYTF	TGTGCCAGCAGTCCTGGACAGTCTCGTAACTATGGCTACACCTTC	-	TRBJ1-2	TRBV6-5	-	15
CASSASGSMDNEQFF	TGTGCCAGCAGCGCCAGCGGGAGTATGGACAATGAGCAGTTCTTC	-	TRBJ2-1	TRBV9	TRBD2	15
CASSETGRETQYF	TGCGCCAGCAGTGAAACAGGGCGGGAGACCCAGTACTTC	-	TRBJ2-5	TRBV10-2	-	13
CASSEVSGASSYEQYF	TGTGCCAGCAGTGAGGTTAGCGGGGCCTCCTCCTACGAGCAGTACTTC	-	TRBJ2-7	TRBV2	TRBD2	16
CASSSLVWTASYEQYF	TGTGCCAGCAGCTCTCTAGTGTGGACTGCCTCCTACGAGCAGTACTTC	once	TRBJ2-7	TRBV11-2	-	16
CASRLGTGWYNEQFF	TGTGCCAGCAGGCTAGGGACAGGGTGGTACAATGAGCAGTTCTTC	-	TRBJ2-1	TRBV27	TRBD1	15
CAGTAGGGAYEQYF	TGTGCCGGAACGGCGGGGGGCGGGGCCTACGAGCAGTACTTC	-	TRBJ2-7	TRBV30	TRBD2	14
CASNTGTKQETQYF	TGTGCCAGCAATACCGGGACTAAACAAGAGACCCAGTACTTC	-	TRBJ2-5	TRBV9	TRBD2	14
CASSAAGTGSEAFF	TGTGCCAGCAGCGCAGCCGGGACAGGCTCCGAAGCTTTCTTT	-	TRBJ1-1	TRBV9	TRBD1	14
CASSPGGGNTGELFF	TGTGCCAGCAGCCCCGGGGGGGGGAACACCGGGGAGCTGTTTTTT	-	TRBJ2-2	TRBV5-6	TRBD2	15
CATRESTGANVLTF	TGCGCCACTAGGGAGTCGACTGGGGCCAACGTCCTGACTTTC	-	TRBJ2-6	TRBV5-1	-	14
CASSLEEFSQQGTNTEAFF	TGCGCCAGCAGCTTGGAGGAGTTTTCTCAACAGGGAACGAACACTGAAGCTTTCTTT	once	TRBJ1-1	TRBV5-1	-	19
CASSEAYYTSYNEQFF	TGTGCCAGCAGTGAAGCGTACTATACGTCCTACAATGAGCAGTTCTTC	-	TRBJ2-1	TRBV2	-	16
CASSLDRGSGNTIYF	TGTGCCAGCAGCTTAGATAGGGGTTCTGGAAACACCATATATTTT	-	TRBJ1-3	TRBV7-2	-	15
CASISGTDSYNEQFF	TGTGCCAGCATTTCCGGGACGGACTCCTACAATGAGCAGTTCTTC	-	TRBJ2-1	TRBV25-1	-	15
CASSTDGGGNYGYTF	TGTGCCAGCAGCACGGATGGGGGAGGGAACTATGGCTACACCTTC	-	TRBJ1-2	TRBV6-5	-	15
CASLPGTDTQYF	TGTGCCAGCCTCCCGGGCACAGATACGCAGTATTTT	-	TRBJ2-3	TRBV7-9	-	12
CATLPGEAGNTIYF	TGTGCCACCCTCCCCGGCGAGGCTGGAAACACCATATATTTT	once	TRBJ1-3	TRBV10-3	-	14
CASGLGGAGTEAFF	TGTGCTAGTGGCCTCGGAGGCGCCGGCACTGAAGCTTTCTTT	-	TRBJ1-1	TRBV12-5	-	14
CASSRQGYTDTQYF	TGTGCCAGCAGTCGACAGGGGTACACAGATACGCAGTATTTT	-	TRBJ2-3	TRBV27	TRBD1	14
CASSLTSGGSVEQFF	TGTGCCAGCAGCTTGACTAGCGGGGGGAGCGTTGAGCAGTTCTTC	-	TRBJ2-1	TRBV11-2	TRBD2	15
CASSLDSWGYTF	TGCGCCAGCAGCTTGGACTCTTGGGGCTACACCTTC	-	TRBJ1-2	TRBV5-1	-	12
CASPNGLKQSRANVLTF	TGTGCCAGCCCCAACGGGCTCAAACAAAGTCGGGCCAACGTCCTGACTTTC	-	TRBJ2-6	TRBV9	-	17
CASSQGVGSNTGELFF	TGCGCCAGCAGCCAAGGGGTCGGCTCGAACACCGGGGAGCTGTTTTTT	-	TRBJ2-2	TRBV4-1	-	16
CAWNYQETQYF	TGTGCCTGGAATTACCAAGAGACCCAGTACTTC	-	TRBJ2-5	TRBV30	-	11
CASSDGGRTYEQYF	TGTGCCAGCAGTGATGGGGGCAGGACGTACGAGCAGTACTTC	-	TRBJ2-7	TRBV6-5	-	14
CASSTSDLIYKRNYGYTF	TGTGCCAGTAGTACCTCTGACCTCATATACAAAAGGAACTATGGCTACACCTTC	-	TRBJ1-2	TRBV19	-	18
CASSLLAPSRLAGGSTAYEQYF	TGTGCCAGCAGTTTATTGGCCCCTTCCAGGCTAGCGGGGGGCTCAACCGCCTACGAGCAGTACTTC	-	TRBJ2-7	TRBV27	TRBD2	22
CASSLTGSHATNEKLFF	TGTGCCAGCAGCCTCACAGGGAGCCATGCAACTAATGAAAAACTGTTTTTT	-	TRBJ1-4	TRBV6-4	-	17
CASTSGRYHEQYF	TGTGCCAGTACAAGCGGGAGATACCACGAGCAGTACTTC	-	TRBJ2-7	TRBV7-2	TRBD2	13
CASSYFNYGYTF	TGTGCCAGCAGTTATTTTAACTATGGCTACACCTTC	-	TRBJ1-2	TRBV27	-	12
CASSLVGGQADEQYF	TGTGCCAGCAGCTTGGTGGGGGGACAGGCAGACGAGCAGTACTTC	-	TRBJ2-7	TRBV5-5	TRBD1	15
CASIDSWANEKLFF	TGTGCCAGCATTGACAGTTGGGCTAATGAAAAACTGTTTTTT	-	TRBJ1-4	TRBV2	-	14
CASSLSAEYNEQFF	TGTGCCAGCAGCTTATCAGCAGAGTACAATGAGCAGTTCTTC	-	TRBJ2-1	TRBV7-3	-	14
CASSIDLGSGNTIYF	TGTGCCAGTAGTATAGATCTGGGCTCTGGAAACACCATATATTTT	-	TRBJ1-3	TRBV19	-	15
CASSASGQAHGYTF	TGTGCCAGCAGCGCCTCGGGACAGGCCCATGGCTACACCTTC	-	TRBJ1-2	TRBV9	TRBD1	14
CASSYSSSGSTEAFF	TGTGCCAGCAGTTACTCCAGCTCAGGGTCCACTGAAGCTTTCTTT	-	TRBJ1-1	TRBV6-5	-	15
CASGGTKSNQPQHF	TGCGCCAGCGGGGGGACAAAAAGCAATCAGCCCCAGCATTTT	-	TRBJ1-5	TRBV10-1	-	14
CASSPRQFPLSYEQYF	TGTGCCAGCAGCCCAAGACAGTTTCCCCTCTCCTACGAGCAGTACTTC	-	TRBJ2-7	TRBV14	-	16
CSVEAGAGSPLHF	TGCAGCGTTGAAGCAGGGGCGGGATCACCCCTCCACTTT	few	TRBJ1-6	TRBV29-1	-	13
CASSDEGSNYGYTF	TGTGCCAGCAGTGACGAGGGTTCGAACTATGGCTACACCTTC	-	TRBJ1-2	TRBV6-1	-	14
CASSVKAAGADGYTF	TGTGCCAGCAGCGTAAAGGCCGCCGGGGCTGATGGCTACACCTTC	-	TRBJ1-2	TRBV9	-	15